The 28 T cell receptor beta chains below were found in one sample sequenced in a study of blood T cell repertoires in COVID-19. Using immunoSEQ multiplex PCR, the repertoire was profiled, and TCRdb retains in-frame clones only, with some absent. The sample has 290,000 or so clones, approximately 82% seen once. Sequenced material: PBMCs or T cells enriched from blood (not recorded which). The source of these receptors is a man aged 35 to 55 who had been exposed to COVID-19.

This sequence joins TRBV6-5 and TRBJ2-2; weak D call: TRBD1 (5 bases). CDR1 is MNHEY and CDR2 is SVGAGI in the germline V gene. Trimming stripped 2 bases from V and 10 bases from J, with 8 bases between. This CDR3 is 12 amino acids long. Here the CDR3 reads CASSYRGEELFF. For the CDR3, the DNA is TGTGCCAGCAGTTACAGGGGTGAGGAGCTGTTTTTT.

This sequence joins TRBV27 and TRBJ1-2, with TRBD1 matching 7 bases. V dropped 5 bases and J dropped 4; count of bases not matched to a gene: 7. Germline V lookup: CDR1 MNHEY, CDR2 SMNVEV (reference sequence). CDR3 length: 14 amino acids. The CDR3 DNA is TGTGCCAGCAGTAAACGACAGGGTATCTATGGCTACACCTTC. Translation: CASSKRQGIYGYTF.

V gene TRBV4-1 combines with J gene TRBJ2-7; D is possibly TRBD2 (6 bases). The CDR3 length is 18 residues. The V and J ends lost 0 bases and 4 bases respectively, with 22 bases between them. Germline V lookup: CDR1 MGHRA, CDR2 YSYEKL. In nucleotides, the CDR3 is TGCGCCAGCAGCCAAGATCCCCCACTCGGAGGGGTCGCTTACGAGCAGTACTTC. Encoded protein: CASSQDPPLGGVAYEQYF.

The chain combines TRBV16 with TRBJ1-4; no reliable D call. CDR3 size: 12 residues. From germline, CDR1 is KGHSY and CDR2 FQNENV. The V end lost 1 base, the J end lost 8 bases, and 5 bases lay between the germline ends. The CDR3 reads CASSQLGEKLFF. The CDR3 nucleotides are TGTGCCAGCAGCCAATTGGGCGAAAAACTGTTTTTT.

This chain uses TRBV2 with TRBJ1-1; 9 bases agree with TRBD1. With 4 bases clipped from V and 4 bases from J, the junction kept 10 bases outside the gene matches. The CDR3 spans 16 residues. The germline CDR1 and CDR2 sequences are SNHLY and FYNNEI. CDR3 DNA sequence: TGTGCCAGCAGTGGGAGGGTGGGACAGGGACCCACTGAAGCTTTCTTT. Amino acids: CASSGRVGQGPTEAFF.

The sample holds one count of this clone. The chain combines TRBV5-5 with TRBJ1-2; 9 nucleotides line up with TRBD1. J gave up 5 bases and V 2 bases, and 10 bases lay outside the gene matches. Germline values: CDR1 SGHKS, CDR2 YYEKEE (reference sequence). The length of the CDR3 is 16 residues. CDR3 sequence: CASSFLGDREMYGYTF. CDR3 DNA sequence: TGTGCCAGCAGCTTTCTGGGGGACAGGGAGATGTATGGCTACACCTTC. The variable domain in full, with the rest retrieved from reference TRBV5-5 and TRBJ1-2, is DAGVTQSPTHLIKTRGQQVTLRCSPISGHKSVSWYQQVLGQGPQFIFQYYEKEERGRGNFPDRFSARQFPNYSSELNVNALLLGDSALYLCASSFLGDREMYGYTFGSGTRLTVV.

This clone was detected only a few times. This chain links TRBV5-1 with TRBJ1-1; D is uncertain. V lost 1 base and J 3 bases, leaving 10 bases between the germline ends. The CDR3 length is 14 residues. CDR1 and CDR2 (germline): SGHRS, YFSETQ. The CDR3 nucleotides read TGCGCCAGCAGCTTGCGTCCGGGAGACACTGAAGCTTTCTTT. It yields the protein CASSLRPGDTEAFF.

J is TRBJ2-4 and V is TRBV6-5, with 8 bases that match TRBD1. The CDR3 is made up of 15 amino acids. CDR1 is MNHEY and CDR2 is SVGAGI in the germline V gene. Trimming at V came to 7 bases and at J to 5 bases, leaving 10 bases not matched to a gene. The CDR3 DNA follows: TGTGCCAGCATCGGGGGTGGACAGGGCGAAAACATTCAGTACTTC. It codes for CASIGGGQGENIQYF.

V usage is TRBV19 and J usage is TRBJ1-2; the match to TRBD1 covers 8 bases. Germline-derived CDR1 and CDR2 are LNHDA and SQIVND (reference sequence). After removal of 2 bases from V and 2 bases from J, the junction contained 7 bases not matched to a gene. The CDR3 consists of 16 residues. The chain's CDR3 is CASSIKPTGENYGYTF. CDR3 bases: TGTGCCAGTAGTATAAAGCCGACAGGGGAGAACTATGGCTACACCTTC. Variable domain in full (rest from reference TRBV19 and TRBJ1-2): DGGITQSPKYLFRKEGQNVTLSCEQNLNHDAMYWYRQDPGQGLRLIYYSQIVNDFQKGDIAEGYSVSREKKESFPLTVTSAQKNPTAFYLCASSIKPTGENYGYTFGSGTRLTVV.

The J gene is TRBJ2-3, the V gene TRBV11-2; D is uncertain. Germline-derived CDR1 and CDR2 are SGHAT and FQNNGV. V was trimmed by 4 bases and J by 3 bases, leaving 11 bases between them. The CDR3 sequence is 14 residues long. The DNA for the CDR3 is TGTGCCAGCAGCTCTGCCCTAGGTACAGATACGCAGTATTTT. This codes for CASSSALGTDTQYF.

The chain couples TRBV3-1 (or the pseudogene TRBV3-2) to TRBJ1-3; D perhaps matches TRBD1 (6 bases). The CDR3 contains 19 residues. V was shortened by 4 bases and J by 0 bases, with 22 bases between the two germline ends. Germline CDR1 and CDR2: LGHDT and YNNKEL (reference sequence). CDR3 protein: CASSPPGRLTGISGNTIYF. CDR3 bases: TGTGCCAGCAGCCCTCCGGGTCGACTTACAGGGATCTCTGGAAACACCATATATTTT.

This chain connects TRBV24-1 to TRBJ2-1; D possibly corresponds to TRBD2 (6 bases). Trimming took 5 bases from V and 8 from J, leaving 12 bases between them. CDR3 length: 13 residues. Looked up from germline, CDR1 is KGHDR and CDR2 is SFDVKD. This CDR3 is CATSVGGDDEQFF. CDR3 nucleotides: TGTGCCACCAGTGTAGGAGGGGACGATGAGCAGTTCTTC.

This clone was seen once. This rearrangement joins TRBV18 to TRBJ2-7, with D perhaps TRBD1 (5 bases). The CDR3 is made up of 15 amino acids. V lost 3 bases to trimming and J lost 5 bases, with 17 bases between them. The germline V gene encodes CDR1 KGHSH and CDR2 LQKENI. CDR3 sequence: CASSPGQPGMDEQYF. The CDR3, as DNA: TGTGCCAGCTCACCCGGGCAGCCAGGGATGGACGAGCAGTACTTC.

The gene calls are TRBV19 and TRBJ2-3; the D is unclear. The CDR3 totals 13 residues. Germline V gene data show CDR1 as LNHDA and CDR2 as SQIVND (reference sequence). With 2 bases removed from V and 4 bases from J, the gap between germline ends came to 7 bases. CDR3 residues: CASSIRRADTQYF. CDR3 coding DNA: TGTGCCAGTAGTATACGTCGCGCAGATACGCAGTATTTT.

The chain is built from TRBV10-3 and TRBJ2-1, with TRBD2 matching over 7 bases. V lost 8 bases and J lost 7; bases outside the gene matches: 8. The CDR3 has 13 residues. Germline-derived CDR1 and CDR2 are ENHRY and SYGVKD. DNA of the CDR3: TGTGCCATCTTAATTCGACTAGCTAATGAGCAGTTCTTC. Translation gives CAILIRLANEQFF.

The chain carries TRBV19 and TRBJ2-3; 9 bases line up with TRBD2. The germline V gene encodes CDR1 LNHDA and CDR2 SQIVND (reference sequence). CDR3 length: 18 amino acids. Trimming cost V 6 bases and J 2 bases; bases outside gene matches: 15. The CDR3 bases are TGTGCCAGTAGAGGGAGTCTAGCGGGGTTGGGCTCCACAGATACGCAGTATTTT. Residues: CASRGSLAGLGSTDTQYF.

The CDR3 sequence: CATSRVAGSFSDEQFF. The CDR3 region has the DNA TGTGCCACCTCTAGGGTAGCCGGGAGTTTTAGCGATGAGCAGTTCTTC. The rearrangement links TRBV7-2 to TRBJ2-1, with a tentative D call TRBD2 (6 bases). The germline V and J ends were trimmed by 10 bases and 8 bases, with 27 bases remaining between them. Germline-derived CDR1 and CDR2 are SGHTA and FQGNSA. CDR3 length: 16 residues.

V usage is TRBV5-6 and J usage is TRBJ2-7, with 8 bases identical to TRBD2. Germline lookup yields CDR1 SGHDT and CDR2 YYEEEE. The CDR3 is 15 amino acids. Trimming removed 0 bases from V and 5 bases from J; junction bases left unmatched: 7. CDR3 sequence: CASSLETGLGHEQYF. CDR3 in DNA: TGTGCCAGCAGCTTGGAGACGGGACTAGGCCACGAGCAGTACTTC.

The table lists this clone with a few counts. DNA of the CDR3: TGTGCCAGCAGTTACTCGAGGCCTTATAGCAATCAGCCCCAGCATTTT. Translation: CASSYSRPYSNQPQHF. The chain uses TRBV6-5 and TRBJ1-5; D unclear. The V and J ends lost 0 bases and 0 bases respectively, with 9 bases between them. The CDR3 runs 16 residues. The V gene's germline CDR1 is MNHEY and CDR2 SVGAGI.

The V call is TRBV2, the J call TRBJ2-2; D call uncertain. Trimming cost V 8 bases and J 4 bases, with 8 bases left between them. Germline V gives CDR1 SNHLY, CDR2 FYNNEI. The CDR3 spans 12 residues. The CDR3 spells CASSRATGELFF. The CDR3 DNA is TGTGCCAGCTCGCGCGCCACCGGGGAGCTGTTTTTT.

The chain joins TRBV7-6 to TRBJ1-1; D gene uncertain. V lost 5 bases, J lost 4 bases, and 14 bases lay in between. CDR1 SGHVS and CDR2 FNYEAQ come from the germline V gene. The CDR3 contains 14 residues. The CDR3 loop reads CASSLTGVGTEAFF. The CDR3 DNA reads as TGTGCCAGCAGCCTTACCGGGGTAGGCACTGAAGCTTTCTTT.

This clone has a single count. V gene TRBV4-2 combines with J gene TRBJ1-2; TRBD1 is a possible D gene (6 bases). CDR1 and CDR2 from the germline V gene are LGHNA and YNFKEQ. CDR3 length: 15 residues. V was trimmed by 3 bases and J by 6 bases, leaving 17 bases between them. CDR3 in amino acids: CASSHAQGIDDGYTF. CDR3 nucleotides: TGTGCCAGCAGCCATGCACAGGGCATCGACGATGGCTACACCTTC.

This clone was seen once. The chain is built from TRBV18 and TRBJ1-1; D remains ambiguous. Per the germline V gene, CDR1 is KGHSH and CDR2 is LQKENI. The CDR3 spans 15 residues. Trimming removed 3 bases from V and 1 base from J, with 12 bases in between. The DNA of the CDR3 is TGTGCCAGCTCACCGAACCCGAGCAAGAACACTGAAGCTTTCTTT. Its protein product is CASSPNPSKNTEAFF.

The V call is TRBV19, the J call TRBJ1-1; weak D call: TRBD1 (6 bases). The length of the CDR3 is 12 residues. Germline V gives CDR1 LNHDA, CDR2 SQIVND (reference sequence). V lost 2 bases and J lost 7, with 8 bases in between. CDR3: CASSIRGGEAFF. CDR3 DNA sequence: TGTGCCAGTAGTATAAGAGGGGGTGAAGCTTTCTTT. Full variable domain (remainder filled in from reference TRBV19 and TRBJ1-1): DGGITQSPKYLFRKEGQNVTLSCEQNLNHDAMYWYRQDPGQGLRLIYYSQIVNDFQKGDIAEGYSVSREKKESFPLTVTSAQKNPTAFYLCASSIRGGEAFFGQGTRLTVV.

Here the CDR3 reads CASSQIHTGQNYEQYF. The CDR3 region has the DNA TGCGCCAGCAGCCAGATCCATACCGGACAGAACTACGAGCAGTACTTC. The chain links TRBV4-1 to TRBJ2-7, with a possible D match to TRBD1 (6 bases). V dropped 3 bases and J dropped 3 bases, with 18 bases sitting between them. CDR1 and CDR2 (germline): MGHRA, YSYEKL. The CDR3 has 16 residues.

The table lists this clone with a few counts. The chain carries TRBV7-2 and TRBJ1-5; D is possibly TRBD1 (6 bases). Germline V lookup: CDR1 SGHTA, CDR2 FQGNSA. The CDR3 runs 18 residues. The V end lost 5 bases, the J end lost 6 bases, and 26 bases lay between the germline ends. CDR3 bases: TGTGCCAGCAGCGCCCTGGCGTCCGGGACAACGCGTCCTCAGCCCCAGCATTTT. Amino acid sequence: CASSALASGTTRPQPQHF.

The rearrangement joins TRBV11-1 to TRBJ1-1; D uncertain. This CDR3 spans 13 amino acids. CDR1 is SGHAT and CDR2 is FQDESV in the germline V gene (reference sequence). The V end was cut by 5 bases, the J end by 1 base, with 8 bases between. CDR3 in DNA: TGTGCCAGCAGCGTTCTTAAGAACACTGAAGCTTTCTTT. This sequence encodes CASSVLKNTEAFF.

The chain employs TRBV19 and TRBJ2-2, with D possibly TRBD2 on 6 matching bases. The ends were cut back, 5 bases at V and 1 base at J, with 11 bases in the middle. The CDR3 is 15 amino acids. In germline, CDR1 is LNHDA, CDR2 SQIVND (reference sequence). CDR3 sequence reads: CASSWAAGNTGELFF. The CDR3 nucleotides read TGTGCCAGTAGTTGGGCAGCGGGGAACACCGGGGAGCTGTTTTTT. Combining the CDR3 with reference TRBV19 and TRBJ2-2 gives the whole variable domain DGGITQSPKYLFRKEGQNVTLSCEQNLNHDAMYWYRQDPGQGLRLIYYSQIVNDFQKGDIAEGYSVSREKKESFPLTVTSAQKNPTAFYLCASSWAAGNTGELFFGEGSRLTVL.